This T cell receptor beta chain is drawn from a study of cytomegalovirus exposure and HLA in healthy donors. Generated by immunoSEQ multiplex PCR, the TCRdb table keeps only in-frame clones and is missing some. The sample lists 150,000 to 200,000 clones, 95% to 96% seen once, with 0.8% to 1% in the top ten. Germline V gene lookup returns CDR1 SGHDN and CDR2 FVKESK. Trimming took 3 bases from V and 0 from J; bases not matched to a gene: 6. CDR3 size: 16 residues. This TCR came from a woman in her late teens or twenties in good health and CMV-seronegative. The gene calls are TRBV14 and TRBJ2-3; 7 nucleotides align to TRBD2. Sequencing was done on a sample of PBMCs. CDR3 nucleotides: TGTGCCAGCAGCCATCAGCGGGGATCCAGCACAGATACGCAGTATTTT. This translates into CASSHQRGSSTDTQYF. Supplemented by reference TRBV14 and TRBJ2-3, the full variable domain reads EAGVTQFPSHSVIEKGQTVTLRCDPISGHDNLYWYRRVMGKEIKFLLHFVKESKQDESGMPNNRFLAERTGGTYSTLKVQPAELEDSGVYFCASSHQRGSSTDTQYFGPGTRLTVL.